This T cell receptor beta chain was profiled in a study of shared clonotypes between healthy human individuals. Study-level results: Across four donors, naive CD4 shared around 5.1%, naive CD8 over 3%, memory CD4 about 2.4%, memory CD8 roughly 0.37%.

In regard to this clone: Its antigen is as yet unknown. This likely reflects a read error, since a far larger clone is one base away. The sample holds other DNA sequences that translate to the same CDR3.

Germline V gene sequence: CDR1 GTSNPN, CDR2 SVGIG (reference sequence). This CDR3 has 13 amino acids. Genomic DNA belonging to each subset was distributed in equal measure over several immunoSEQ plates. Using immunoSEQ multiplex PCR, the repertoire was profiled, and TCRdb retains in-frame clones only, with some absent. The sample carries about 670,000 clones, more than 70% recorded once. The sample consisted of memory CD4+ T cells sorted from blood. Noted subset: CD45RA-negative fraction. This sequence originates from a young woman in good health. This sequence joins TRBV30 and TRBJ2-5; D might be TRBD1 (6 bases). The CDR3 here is CAWSAGERETQYF. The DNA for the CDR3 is TGTGCCTGGAGCGCAGGGGAAAGGGAGACTCAGTACTTC.